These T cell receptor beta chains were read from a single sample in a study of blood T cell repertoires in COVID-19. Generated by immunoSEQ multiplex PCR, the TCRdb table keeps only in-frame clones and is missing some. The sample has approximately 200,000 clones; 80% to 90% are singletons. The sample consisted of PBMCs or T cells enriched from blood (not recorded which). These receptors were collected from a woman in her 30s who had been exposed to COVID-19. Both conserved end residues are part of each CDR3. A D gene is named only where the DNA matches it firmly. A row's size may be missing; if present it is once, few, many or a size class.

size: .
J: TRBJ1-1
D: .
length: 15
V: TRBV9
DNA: TGTGCCAGCAGCGTAGTACACAGCCCAAACACTGAAGCTTTCTTT
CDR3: CASSVVHSPNTEAFF

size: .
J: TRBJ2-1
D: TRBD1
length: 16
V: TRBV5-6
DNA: TGTGCCAGCCTTTTGGGCACGGGACAGCCTTACAATGAGCAGTTCTTC
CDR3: CASLLGTGQPYNEQFF

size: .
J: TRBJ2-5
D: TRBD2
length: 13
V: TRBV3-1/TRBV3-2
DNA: TGTGCCAGCCGGGGGGGTTACCAAGAGACCCAGTACTTC
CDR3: CASRGGYQETQYF

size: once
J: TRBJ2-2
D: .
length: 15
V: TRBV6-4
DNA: TGTGCCAGCAGTGAGGTCAGGATCGCACCCGGGGAGCTGTTTTTT
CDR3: CASSEVRIAPGELFF

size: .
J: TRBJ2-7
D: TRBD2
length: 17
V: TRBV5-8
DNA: TGTGCCAGCAGCGCGACGGGACTAGCGGGAGGGAGGGCCGAGCAGTACTTC
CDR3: CASSATGLAGGRAEQYF

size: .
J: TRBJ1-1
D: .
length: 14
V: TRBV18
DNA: TGTGCCAGCTCACCACCGAGTGGGAGCGCTGAAGCTTTCTTT
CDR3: CASSPPSGSAEAFF

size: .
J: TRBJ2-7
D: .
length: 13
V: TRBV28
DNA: TGTGCCAGCAGTTTACCCCAATCCTACGAGCAGTACTTC
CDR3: CASSLPQSYEQYF

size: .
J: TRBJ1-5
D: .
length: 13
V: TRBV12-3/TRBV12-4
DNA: TGTGCCAGCAGTTGGGGCCCTGGACAGCCCCAGCATTTT
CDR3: CASSWGPGQPQHF

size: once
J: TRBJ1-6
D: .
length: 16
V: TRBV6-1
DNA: TGTGCCAGCAGTGAACTTAAGGACAAGCTTAATTCACCCCTCCACTTT
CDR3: CASSELKDKLNSPLHF

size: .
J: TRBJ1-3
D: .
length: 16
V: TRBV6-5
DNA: TGTGCCAGCAGTTATTCAGGGTCCGTCTCTGGAAACACCATATATTTT
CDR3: CASSYSGSVSGNTIYF

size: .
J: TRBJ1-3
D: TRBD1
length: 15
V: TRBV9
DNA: TGTGCCAGCAGCGTAACAGGGACAGGGGGAAACACCATATATTTT
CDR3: CASSVTGTGGNTIYF

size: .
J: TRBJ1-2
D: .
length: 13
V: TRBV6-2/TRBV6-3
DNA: TGTGCCAGCAGCCGGGAGCATAACTATGGCTACACCTTC
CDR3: CASSREHNYGYTF

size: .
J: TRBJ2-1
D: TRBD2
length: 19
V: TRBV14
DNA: TGTGCCAGCAGCCCCCCTGTGACTAGCGGGATTACTCCCTACAATGAGCAGTTCTTC
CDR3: CASSPPVTSGITPYNEQFF

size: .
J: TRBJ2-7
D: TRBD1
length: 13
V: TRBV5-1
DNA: TGCGCCAGCAGCTCGGAGACAGGGCACGAGCAGTACTTC
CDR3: CASSSETGHEQYF

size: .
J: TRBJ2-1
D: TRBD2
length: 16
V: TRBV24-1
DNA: TGTGCCACCAGTGATTTCGGGGGGAGGGCCTTGGATGAGCAGTTCTTC
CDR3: CATSDFGGRALDEQFF

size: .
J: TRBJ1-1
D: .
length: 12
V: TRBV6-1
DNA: TGTGCCAGCAGTGATCCGGGGACTGAAGCTTTCTTT
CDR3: CASSDPGTEAFF

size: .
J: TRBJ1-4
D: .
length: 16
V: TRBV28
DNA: TGTGCCAGCAGAAGAACCTCCAGTGCAACTAATGAAAAACTGTTTTTT
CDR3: CASRRTSSATNEKLFF

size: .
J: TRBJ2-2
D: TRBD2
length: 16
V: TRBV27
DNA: TGTGCCAGCAGTCCCGCCGGGACTAGCGCGTCCGGGGAGCTGTTTTTT
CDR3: CASSPAGTSASGELFF

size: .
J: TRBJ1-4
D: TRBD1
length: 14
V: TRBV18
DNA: TGTGCCAGCTCTCCACAGGGGGTGAGGGAAAAACTGTTTTTT
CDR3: CASSPQGVREKLFF

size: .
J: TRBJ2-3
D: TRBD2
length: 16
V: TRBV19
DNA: TGTGCCGCCAGTCCGACTAGCGGGAGCATGGGAGATACGCAGTATTTT
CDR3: CAASPTSGSMGDTQYF

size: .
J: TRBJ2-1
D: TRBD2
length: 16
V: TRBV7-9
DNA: TGTGCCAGCTCCATCGGAGGCGGGGGACCCGGGAATGAGCAGTTCTTC
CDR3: CASSIGGGGPGNEQFF

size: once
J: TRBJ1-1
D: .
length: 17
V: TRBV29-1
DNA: TGCAGCGTGGGCTTTCTAGCAACCCTCAGTCTGAACACTGAAGCTTTCTTT
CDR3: CSVGFLATLSLNTEAFF

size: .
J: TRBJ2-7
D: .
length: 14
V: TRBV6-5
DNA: TGTGCCAGCACCGAAGGTAGTTTGAGCGGCGAGCAGTACTTC
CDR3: CASTEGSLSGEQYF

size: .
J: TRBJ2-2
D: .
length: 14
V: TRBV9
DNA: TGTGCCAGCAGCCGTGCGCGTAACACCGGGGAGCTGTTTTTT
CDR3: CASSRARNTGELFF

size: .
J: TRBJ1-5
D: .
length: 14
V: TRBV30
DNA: TGTGCCTGGAGCGCAGGGGTATTTGATCAGCCCCAGCATTTT
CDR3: CAWSAGVFDQPQHF

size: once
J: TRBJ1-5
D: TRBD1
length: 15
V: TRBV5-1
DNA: TGCGCCAGCAGCTTGGGGGACAGTACCAATCAGCCCCAGCATTTT
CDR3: CASSLGDSTNQPQHF

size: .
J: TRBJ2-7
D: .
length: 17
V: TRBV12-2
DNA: TGTGCAACCTCCGGGACTAGCGGGATGTTGAGCTCCTACGAGCAGTACTTC
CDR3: CATSGTSGMLSSYEQYF

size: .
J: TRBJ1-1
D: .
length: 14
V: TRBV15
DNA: TGTGCCACCAGCAGAAGAGCAGGGATTTCTGAAGCTTTCTTT
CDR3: CATSRRAGISEAFF

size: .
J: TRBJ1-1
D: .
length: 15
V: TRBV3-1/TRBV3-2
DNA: TGTGCCAGCGCGGCAACAGGGAGCTGGAACACTGAAGCTTTCTTT
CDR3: CASAATGSWNTEAFF

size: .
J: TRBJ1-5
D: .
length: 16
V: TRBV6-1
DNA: TGTGCCAGCAGTGCTTGGACGGACTATAGCAATCAGCCCCAGCATTTT
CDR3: CASSAWTDYSNQPQHF

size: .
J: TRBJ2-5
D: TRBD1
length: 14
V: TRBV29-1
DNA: TGCAGCGTTCGCGGACAGGCCTTGCGAGAGACCCAGTACTTC
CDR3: CSVRGQALRETQYF

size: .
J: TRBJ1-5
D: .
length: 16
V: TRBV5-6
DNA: TGTGCCAGCAGCTCTAAAGCGGGGTTCGGCCATCAGCCCCAGCATTTT
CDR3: CASSSKAGFGHQPQHF

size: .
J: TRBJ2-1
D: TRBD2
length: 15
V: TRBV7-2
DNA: TGTGCCAGCAGCTTAGAACTAGCGGGAGGCAATGAGCAGTTCTTC
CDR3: CASSLELAGGNEQFF

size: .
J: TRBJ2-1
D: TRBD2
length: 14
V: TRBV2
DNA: TGTGCCAGCATGCGGGAGGGCCCAAGTAATGAGCAGTTCTTC
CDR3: CASMREGPSNEQFF

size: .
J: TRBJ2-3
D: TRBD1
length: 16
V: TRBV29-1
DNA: TGCAGCGTTGAAGACTGGCGGGACAGGGGAACAGATACGCAGTATTTT
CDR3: CSVEDWRDRGTDTQYF

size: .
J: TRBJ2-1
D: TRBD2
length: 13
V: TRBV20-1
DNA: TGCAGTGCTAGTCCGACTAGCGCGAATGAGCAGTTCTTC
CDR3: CSASPTSANEQFF